This T cell receptor beta chain was identified during a study of shared clonotypes between healthy human individuals (dated by TCRdb to about 2020). For context, the study as a whole: A few men and a couple of women, aged 18 to 49 years, made up the cohort. To increase sequencing depth and limit assay-specific biases, TCR repertoire library preparation and sequencing were carried out by different laboratories using diverse techniques. For each donor, CD4 naive and CD4 memory were each run on three plates, CD8 naive on two plates, and CD8 memory on one plate. To estimate repertoire size and how much clonotypes are shared between individuals, the study performed deep sequencing of blood TCR repertoires from roughly five healthy adults. Per donor, leukapheresis produced somewhere between about 0.94 and 9.5 billion PBMCs.

Here is what the overall study found, with its caveats: Compared with non-shared clonotypes, the clonotypes found in all four sorted-subset donors had higher generation probabilities. Naive subsets generally had larger estimated clonotype richness than memory subsets did. Rarefaction of sorted-subset datasets indicated incomplete sequencing despite the large sequencing depth. Based on pairwise subsampling, the degree of clonotype sharing among donors was expected to be affected by sequencing depth. Sampling was restricted to blood, and TCR repertoires in tissues likely differ from the TCR repertoires found in blood. Across a few donors, approximately 4.6% of naive CD4, roughly 3.5% of naive CD8, approximately 2.5% of memory CD4, and under 0.45% of memory CD8 clonotypes were shared. The small number of donors limited the genetic and exposure-history diversity represented.

Using the deep immunoSEQ assay, multiplex PCR amplified TCR CDR3 regions from genomic DNA. Genomic DNA extracted from each cell subset was distributed evenly over all wells of several immunoSEQ 96-well plates, and each plate served as one replicate. For sorted subsets, 200 ng of genomic DNA, equivalent to 30,000 or so T cell genomes, went into each replicate PCR. The purified libraries were quantified using a Qubit 3.0 fluorometer, sized with a Bioanalyzer 2100, and then quantified again using the KAPA Library Quantification kit. Every immunoSEQ 96-well plate was sequenced on a dedicated single-read 150-cycle Illumina NextSeq 550 flow cell. The study's processing was this. Because the immunoSEQ output held only junctional sequences and lacked quality scores, the filtering could not match the filtering applied to full-length reads. Sequences were annotated with PyIR, a Python wrapper for IgBLAST v1.9, using IMGT germline references to assign V/J genes and CDR3. Reads were removed for weak V/J assignments (E-value above 1e-6), missing CDR3, stop codons, out-of-frame junctions, or ambiguous translated residues. V3J clonotypes were defined by identical inferred V gene, J gene, and CDR3 amino acid sequence. The percentage overlap between two repertoires was calculated by dividing the number of shared unique clonotypes by the size of the smaller repertoire. Repertoire richness was assessed with RTK rarefaction, the Chao1 estimator, and Recon v2.1 estimates of unobserved clonotypes. Generation probabilities were computed with OLGA for all TCRbeta clonotypes obtained by the gDNA method from a few donors. This immuneACCESS table, as held by TCRdb, lists in-frame sequences with V and J called but not all clones. Of the missing ones, under half trace to an unresolved V gene in checked studies; the others have no known cause. V and J calls and clone size are as listed in that table; D and trimming were resolved from the DNA. The sample data list over a million clones, and about 77% of these were observed just once. Of the sample, roughly 1.5% falls within the top ten clones.

Ends trimmed: V by 8 bases, J by 7 bases; bases unmatched to a gene: 15. CDR3 length: 15 amino acids, cysteine to phenylalanine. The retained sequence is limited to the CDR3, 45 bases, with the frame set at the first base. As encoded in the germline V gene, CDR1 is SNHLY while CDR2 is FYNNEI. On this clone: Its antigen target is currently unknown. Within one base of it there is no much larger clone, and no base qualities were kept.

Healthy HIV-negative adults with no recently reported acute infections or vaccinations were included as donors. Only Caucasian adults living in Nashville, Tennessee, USA were represented among the donors. CD4+ T cells were enriched through magnetic negative selection, after which naive cells were positively selected on CD45RA and the remaining negative fraction served as the memory subset. Blood was collected by leukapheresis, and PBMCs were isolated by Ficoll-Histopaque density gradient centrifugation and then cryopreserved in liquid nitrogen vapor phase. Purity and quantity of every magnetically sorted T cell population were checked by analytical flow cytometry. From each sorted fraction, genomic DNA was isolated and quantified by UV absorbance on a Nanodrop 2000c.

The chain is made from TRBV2 and TRBJ2-7; 9 of the junction bases match TRBD2. The sequence was obtained from a man younger than 35 in good health. The sequencing input was memory CD4+ T cells sorted from blood. The cell subset or site label for this specimen denotes: CD45RA-negative fraction. The nucleotide sequence is TGTGCCAGCTCCCCGGCGGCTAGCGGGACGAGAGAGCAGTACTTC. Its protein is CASSPAASGTREQYF.